The 7 T cell receptor beta chains below were found in one sample sequenced in a study of T cell responses to AZD1222 COVID-19 vaccine. TCRdb keeps only in-frame clones here, not all; method: immunoSEQ multiplex PCR. The data show 110,000 to 150,000 clones, 85% to 95% seen once. The sequences come from peripheral blood, collected on day 0 of AZD1222 vaccination. The receptors derive from an adult in good health.

The CDR3, as DNA: TGTGCCAGCAGCTTAGCGGCCCGAGATCCCTATGGCTACACCTTC. Its translation: CASSLAARDPYGYTF. The chain combines TRBV7-9 with TRBJ1-2; no firm D call. Germline V lookup: CDR1 SEHNR, CDR2 FQNEAQ (reference sequence). CDR3 length: 15 residues. V was clipped by 0 bases and J by 4 bases, with 12 bases between them.

The gene calls are TRBV5-1 and TRBJ1-6; D gene ambiguous. This CDR3 comprises 13 residues. V was clipped by 4 bases and J by 5 bases, with 7 bases between them. The germline CDR1 and CDR2 sequences are SGHRS and YFSETQ. CDR3: CASSIRDNSPLHF. The DNA for the CDR3 is TGCGCCAGCAGCATAAGGGATAATTCACCCCTCCACTTT.

The chain has TRBV7-3 and TRBJ1-6; D call uncertain. CDR1 and CDR2 (germline): SGHTA, FQGTGA. The CDR3 has 15 amino acids. The V gene lost 4 bases and the J gene lost 7 bases, with 14 bases spanning the gap. CDR3 DNA sequence: TGTGCCAGCAGCTCCGCGGCAGGAGGCAATTCACCCCTCCACTTT. Protein product: CASSSAAGGNSPLHF.

The V gene is TRBV6-1, the J gene TRBJ1-1; tentative D call: TRBD1 (5 bases). The CDR3 totals 13 residues. V dropped 5 bases and J dropped 7 bases, with 14 bases sitting between them. Germline V gene sequence: CDR1 MNHNS, CDR2 SASEGT. The CDR3 DNA sequence: TGTGCCAGCAGTTCTTGGGGGAATGGTGAAGCTTTCTTT. As protein: CASSSWGNGEAFF.

This clone was seen once. The chain combines TRBV19 with TRBJ1-2, with D unclear. This CDR3 region has 11 residues. V was trimmed by 9 bases and J by 2 bases, leaving 7 bases between them. Per the germline V gene, CDR1 is LNHDA and CDR2 is SQIVND (reference sequence). This chain's CDR3 is CASAVNYGYTF. In nucleotides, the CDR3 is TGTGCCAGCGCCGTGAACTATGGCTACACCTTC.

The CDR3 DNA sequence: TGTGCCAGCAGTCCGACGCCCTATAATGAAAAACTGTTTTTT. Its protein is CASSPTPYNEKLFF. The chain combines TRBV27 with TRBJ1-4; D unclear. V lost 5 bases, J lost 4 bases, and 11 bases lay in between. CDR1 is MNHEY, CDR2 SMNVEV, per germline (reference sequence). The CDR3 extends over 14 amino acids.

The V call is TRBV6-4, the J call TRBJ1-5; 9 bases agree with TRBD1. The CDR3 totals 16 residues. Germline V gene data show CDR1 as MRHNA and CDR2 as SNTAGT. Germline trimming cut 7 bases from V and 1 base from J; bases unmatched to any gene: 8. CDR3 nucleotides: TGTGCCAGCACATTGGGACAGGGAGAGAGCAATCAGCCCCAGCATTTT. Protein: CASTLGQGESNQPQHF.